The clone carrying this T cell receptor beta chain has ten or more counts. Original methodology: A per-sample median of about 100,000 TCRs was observed, with counts ranging from about 20,000 to 750,000. TCRdb called the 5' RACE reads again in MiXCR, with one record for every CDR3 protein. The V and J calls shown here were made by TCRdb, not taken from the authors' results. The table shows approximately 140,000 distinct CDR3 sequences, with 3.5% to 5% occurring only once. The data originate from a study of human T cells and chemical hapten exposure. Total RNA was extracted from unfractionated whole blood. The ends were cut back, 3 bases at V and 3 bases at J, with 12 bases in the middle. The length of the CDR3 is 14 residues.

The source of this sequence is a female donor in good health. The chain carries TRBV12-3 or TRBV12-4 and TRBJ2-7; D is perhaps TRBD2 (5 bases). CDR3 bases: TGTGCCAGCAGTTTTAAGACCGAGGGCTACGAGCAGTACTTC. This sequence encodes CASSFKTEGYEQYF.